This is a list of T cell receptor beta chains from one sample in a study of regulatory T cells in long-lasting Graves disease. TCRdb reanalysed the multiplex PCR reads using MiXCR and keeps one entry per CDR3 protein. The table records around 500,000 distinct CDR3 sequences, roughly 14% of them present only once. Another study also made use of these data, one on T cells in Graves' hyperthyroidism and ophthalmopathy.

The input for sequencing was peripheral blood mononuclear cells (PBMCs), taken at new diagnosis, from a patient treated with antithyroid drugs. The receptors were gathered from a man under 40 with Graves disease. The CDR3 runs from the conserved cysteine through the conserved F or W.

v_call	j_call	cdr3_aa
TRBV2	TRBJ2-5	CASSESGQDQETQYF
TRBV6-2/TRBV6-3	TRBJ1-2	CASSYSRVEGYTF
TRBV20-1	TRBJ2-1	CSARAGAGFEQFF
TRBV2	TRBJ1-5	CASSDQGYNQPQHF
TRBV5-1	TRBJ2-3	CASSLVAGPTDTQYF
TRBV12-3/TRBV12-4	TRBJ2-3	CASSSQTVDTQYF
TRBV6-5	TRBJ2-7	CASSLQRTGYYEQYF
TRBV12-3/TRBV12-4	TRBJ1-2	CASSLGHSRTF
TRBV2	TRBJ1-1	CASSRDSAASEAFF
TRBV20-1	TRBJ2-1	CSARAPLNEQFF
TRBV2	TRBJ2-3	CARGTDTDTQYF
TRBV5-4	TRBJ1-1	CASSPDLRRDPEAFF
TRBV12-3/TRBV12-4	TRBJ1-2	CAIRQPDYGYTF
TRBV29-1	TRBJ2-7	CSAETASSYEQYF
TRBV30	TRBJ2-7	CAWITPKVEQYF
TRBV10-3	TRBJ2-3	CAISESSGPTDTQYF
TRBV5-6	TRBJ2-3	CASSSGTGGDTQYF
TRBV6-1	TRBJ2-3	CATSEGTSVSTDTQYF
TRBV7-2	TRBJ2-7	CASAYSGSGYEQYF
TRBV6-5	TRBJ1-1	CASSYSSAGEAFF
TRBV7-2	TRBJ1-5	CASNLNNGNQPQHF
TRBV3-1	TRBJ2-1	CASSQDGGYNEQFF
TRBV5-1	TRBJ2-1	CASSLGFVWFF
TRBV10-1	TRBJ2-3	CASSEFGSGRIGTDTQYF
TRBV20-1	TRBJ2-3	CSARLGTSVRTDTQYF